One TCR beta chain is described in this entry. These data belong to a study of T cell responses to AZD1222 COVID-19 vaccine. The protocol was immunoSEQ multiplex PCR, while the TCRdb copy is restricted to in-frame clones and leaves out a portion. The repertoire has around 110,000 clones, approximately 93% of them found once; the top ten carry approximately 3.1%. The source material was peripheral blood, sampled on day 0 of AZD1222 vaccination. This clonotype was sampled from an adult in good health.

CDR3: CAVNRGFDSPLHF. In nucleotides, the CDR3 is TGTGCCGTGAACAGGGGATTCGATTCACCCCTCCACTTT. The gene calls are TRBV3-1 (or the pseudogene TRBV3-2) and TRBJ1-6; 7 nucleotides line up with TRBD1. CDR1 and CDR2 (germline): LGHDT, YNNKEL (reference sequence). This CDR3 region has 13 residues. With 11 bases clipped from V and 8 bases from J, the junction kept 9 bases outside the gene matches.